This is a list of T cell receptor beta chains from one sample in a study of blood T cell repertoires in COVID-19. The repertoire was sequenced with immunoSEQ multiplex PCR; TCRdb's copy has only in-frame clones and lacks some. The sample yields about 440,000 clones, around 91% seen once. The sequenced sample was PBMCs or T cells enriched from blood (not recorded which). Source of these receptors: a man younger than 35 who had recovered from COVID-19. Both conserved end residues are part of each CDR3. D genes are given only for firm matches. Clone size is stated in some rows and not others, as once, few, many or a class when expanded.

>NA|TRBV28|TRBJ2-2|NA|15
TGTGCCAGCAGCTCGATCCCACTGGACACCGGGGAGCTGTTTTTT
CASSSIPLDTGELFF
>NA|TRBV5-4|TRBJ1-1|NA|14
TGTGCCAGCAGCTTGATGGGCGACCTGGCTGAAGCTTTCTTT
CASSLMGDLAEAFF
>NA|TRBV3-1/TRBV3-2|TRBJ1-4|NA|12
TGTGCCAGCAGCCAAGATCAAGGAGCACGGTTTTTT
CASSQDQGARFF
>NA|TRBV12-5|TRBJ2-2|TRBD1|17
TGTGCTAGTGGTTTGGTAGTCGGGACAGGAGCCACCGGGGAGCTGTTTTTT
CASGLVVGTGATGELFF
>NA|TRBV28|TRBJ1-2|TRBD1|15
TGTGCCAGCAGTGGATTACAGGGGGCCGGGCGTGGCTACACCTTC
CASSGLQGAGRGYTF
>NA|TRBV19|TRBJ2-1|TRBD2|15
TGTGCCAGTAGTATACTACTAGCGGCGAGCAATGAGCAGTTCTTC
CASSILLAASNEQFF
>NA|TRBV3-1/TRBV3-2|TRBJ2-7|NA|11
TGTGCCAGCAGCCAAGATAGCGTGCAGTACTTC
CASSQDSVQYF
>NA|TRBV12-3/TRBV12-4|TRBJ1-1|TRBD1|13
TGTGCCAGCAGTTTGACAGGGATCACTGAAGCTTTCTTT
CASSLTGITEAFF
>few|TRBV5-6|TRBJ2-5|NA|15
TGTGCCAGCAGCTTCGTCGATCGACTCCCCGCGACCCAGTACTTC
CASSFVDRLPATQYF
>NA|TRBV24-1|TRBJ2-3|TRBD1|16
TGTGCCACCAGTGATTATGGACAGGGGGTTACAGATACGCAGTATTTT
CATSDYGQGVTDTQYF
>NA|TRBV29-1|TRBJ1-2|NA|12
TGCAGCGTTATTACAGGTGGCTATGGCTACACCTTC
CSVITGGYGYTF
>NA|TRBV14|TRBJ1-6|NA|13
TGTGCCAGCAGCCAAGATAATTATTCACCCCTCCACTTT
CASSQDNYSPLHF
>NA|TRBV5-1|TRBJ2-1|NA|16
TGCGCCAGCAGCATAAAGCGGGTGGGCTCCTACAATGAGCAGTTCTTC
CASSIKRVGSYNEQFF
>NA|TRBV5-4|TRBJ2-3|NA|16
TGTGCCAGCAGCTTGGGTGGCGCAGGAGGTACAGATACGCAGTATTTT
CASSLGGAGGTDTQYF
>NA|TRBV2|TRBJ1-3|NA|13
TGTGCCAGCAGTGCAAACAGGGACAACACCATATATTTT
CASSANRDNTIYF
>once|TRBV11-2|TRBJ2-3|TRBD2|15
TGTGCCAGCAGCCGACTAGCGGGAGGCTCGGATACGCAGTATTTT
CASSRLAGGSDTQYF
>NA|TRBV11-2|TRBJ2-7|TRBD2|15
TGTGCCAGCAGTATACTAGCGGGAGGGCACTACGAGCAGTACTTC
CASSILAGGHYEQYF